This entry features one T cell receptor beta chain sequence. These data come from a study of blood T cell repertoires in COVID-19. Study-level information: Samples taken during acute and convalescent COVID-19 were collected in the United States, Italy and Spain. Sample material is recorded as cDNA or gDNA derived from T cells, B-cell-depleted T cells, or PBMCs.

CDR3 length: 13 residues. With V trimmed by 6 bases and J by 7 bases, 9 bases remained unmatched. Germline-derived CDR1 and CDR2 are MNHEY and SVGAGI. Original analysis: Quantification of nucleated cells was approximated via reference gene primer amplification. TCRdb's copy holds only in-frame clones and misses some; the assay was immunoSEQ multiplex PCR. V and J calls plus clone size are reproduced from that table; the DNA served to infer D and trimming. The data contain around 140,000 clones, 70% to 90% of them seen just once; the ten biggest clones take up roughly 8.7%. The sequenced sample was peripheral blood. V is TRBV6-5 and J is TRBJ2-7; 7 nucleotides agree with TRBD1. The sequence was collected from a woman in her fifties or sixties with acute or convalescent COVID-19. The CDR3, as DNA: TGTGCCAGCAGCCTACGAGGGGGCTTTGAGCAGTACTTC. Translating it yields CASSLRGGFEQYF.